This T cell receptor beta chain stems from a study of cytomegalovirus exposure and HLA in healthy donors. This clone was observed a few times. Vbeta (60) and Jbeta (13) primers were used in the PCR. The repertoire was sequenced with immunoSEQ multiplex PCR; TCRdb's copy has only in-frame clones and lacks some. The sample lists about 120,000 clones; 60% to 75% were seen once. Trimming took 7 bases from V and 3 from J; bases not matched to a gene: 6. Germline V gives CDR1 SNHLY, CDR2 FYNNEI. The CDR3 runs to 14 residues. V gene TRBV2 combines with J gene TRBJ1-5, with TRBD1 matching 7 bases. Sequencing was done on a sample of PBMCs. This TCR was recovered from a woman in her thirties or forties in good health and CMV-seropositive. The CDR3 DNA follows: TGTGCCAGCACGGGGGACAGCTACAATCAGCCCCAGCATTTT. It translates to CASTGDSYNQPQHF.